This entry describes one TCR beta chain. Antigen unknown. Germline CDR1 and CDR2: SGDLS and YYNGEE. This CDR3 is built from 16 residues. V lost 5 bases and J 5 bases, leaving 20 bases between the germline ends. This specimen comes from a study of T cell responses to AZD1222 COVID-19 vaccine. Findings of the study overall: No repertoire was sampled before or during the peak T cell response, only after it.

TCRdb's table, derived via immunoSEQ multiplex PCR, lists solely in-frame clones and lacks some. Of about 99,000 clones listed, roughly 90% are singletons. This TCR derives from an adult who received the AZD1222 COVID-19 vaccine. This sample comprised peripheral blood, obtained 28 days after the second AZD1222 dose. The rearrangement joins TRBV9 to TRBJ2-1; D remains ambiguous. This chain's CDR3 is CASSHRAALFDNEQFF. CDR3 in DNA: TGTGCCAGCAGTCATCGGGCCGCGCTATTTGACAATGAGCAGTTCTTC.